Listed below are T cell receptor beta chains from one sample, sequenced in a study of blood T cell repertoires in COVID-19. Profiling relied on immunoSEQ multiplex PCR, and the TCRdb table lists in-frame clones only, not all of them. The sample holds roughly 40,000 clones, 80% to 90% seen once. What was sequenced was peripheral blood. These receptors all stem from a man between 40 and 49 years old with active COVID-19. CDR3s include the opening cysteine and the closing phenylalanine or tryptophan. A D gene is named only where the DNA matches it firmly. Rows give clone size only sometimes, using once, few, many, or a class for an expanded clone.

TRBV5-4	TRBD1	TRBJ2-1	NA	CASSLGQGANNEQFF	TGTGCCAGCAGCCTGGGACAGGGGGCAAACAATGAGCAGTTCTTC
TRBV18	NA	TRBJ1-5	NA	CASSLGGAVGQPQHF	TGTGCCAGCTCCCTGGGGGGGGCCGTAGGTCAGCCCCAGCATTTT
TRBV4-1	NA	TRBJ2-7	once	CASSQDSAGSYEQYF	TGCGCCAGCAGCCAAGATTCGGCAGGCTCCTACGAGCAGTACTTC
TRBV13	NA	TRBJ2-1	NA	CASSSTLSGNEQFF	TGTGCCAGCAGCTCTACCCTTAGCGGCAATGAGCAGTTCTTC
TRBV11-2	NA	TRBJ1-2	NA	CASSPGQPNNNYGYTF	TGTGCCAGCAGCCCAGGACAGCCAAATAACAACTATGGCTACACCTTC
TRBV14	NA	TRBJ2-2	NA	CASSQDPGYRLFF	TGTGCCAGCAGCCAAGATCCGGGGTATCGGCTGTTTTTT
TRBV19	TRBD2	TRBJ2-7	NA	CASSILTSGGPYEQYF	TGTGCCAGTAGTATCCTGACTAGCGGGGGCCCCTACGAGCAGTACTTC
TRBV18	NA	TRBJ2-7	NA	CASSPVQGGYEQYF	TGTGCCAGCTCACCAGTACAGGGTGGCTACGAGCAGTACTTC
TRBV27	TRBD2	TRBJ2-7	NA	CASTSRGSSYEQYF	TGTGCCAGCACCTCGCGCGGGAGTAGCTACGAGCAGTACTTC
TRBV10-3	TRBD1	TRBJ1-6	NA	CAIGLGTVNNSPLHF	TGTGCCATCGGTCTGGGGACAGTAAATAATTCACCCCTCCACTTT
TRBV7-3	TRBD2	TRBJ2-1	once	CASSRGGEDEQFF	TGTGCCAGCAGCCGCGGGGGGGAGGATGAGCAGTTCTTC
TRBV11-2	NA	TRBJ2-7	NA	CASSPALSGPYEQYF	TGTGCCAGCAGCCCCGCCTTGAGCGGACCCTACGAGCAGTACTTC
TRBV10-3	NA	TRBJ1-1	NA	CAISGPGQNTEAFF	TGTGCCATCAGTGGCCCGGGACAGAACACTGAAGCTTTCTTT
TRBV27	TRBD2	TRBJ2-3	NA	CASSLSGGTDTQYF	TGTGCCAGCAGTTTATCCGGGGGGACAGATACGCAGTATTTT
TRBV5-1	TRBD1	TRBJ2-7	NA	CASSPQGTGNYEQYF	TGCGCCAGCAGCCCCCAAGGGACAGGGAACTACGAGCAGTACTTC
TRBV6-6	NA	TRBJ1-5	NA	CASSRLRVGNQPQHF	TGTGCCAGCAGCCGTCTGAGGGTAGGCAATCAGCCCCAGCATTTT
TRBV29-1	NA	TRBJ1-4	NA	CSVTSGDGEKLFF	TGCAGCGTTACGTCAGGGGACGGAGAAAAACTGTTTTTT
TRBV28	TRBD1	TRBJ1-3	few	CASTEGTGKSGNTIYF	TGTGCCAGCACGGAGGGGACAGGGAAGTCTGGAAACACCATATATTTT
TRBV19	TRBD1	TRBJ1-1	NA	CASSKPGTGELEAFF	TGTGCCAGTAGTAAACCCGGGACAGGTGAACTTGAAGCTTTCTTT
TRBV19	NA	TRBJ1-3	NA	CASSIFVGGAGNTIYF	TGTGCCAGTAGTATTTTTGTAGGGGGAGCTGGAAACACCATATATTTT
TRBV9	TRBD1	TRBJ2-7	NA	CASSIGTGEVYEQYF	TGTGCCAGCAGCATCGGGACAGGGGAGGTGTACGAGCAGTACTTC
TRBV2	NA	TRBJ1-2	once	CASSEENYGYTF	TGTGCCAGCAGTGAGGAGAACTATGGCTACACCTTC
TRBV7-8	TRBD2	TRBJ2-7	NA	CASSFGLAVRGYEQYF	TGTGCCAGCAGCTTCGGACTAGCGGTAAGAGGCTACGAGCAGTACTTC
TRBV24-1	NA	TRBJ1-1	few	CATCTSSCTEAFF	TGTGCCACCTGTACGTCCAGTTGCACTGAAGCTTTCTTT
TRBV7-9	TRBD2	TRBJ2-7	NA	CAAGLAGDLMYEQYF	TGTGCCGCGGGGCTAGCGGGAGACTTGATGTACGAGCAGTACTTC
TRBV7-9	NA	TRBJ2-7	few	CASSSHYEQYF	TGTGCCAGCAGCTCCCACTACGAGCAGTACTTC
TRBV20-1	TRBD2	TRBJ2-7	NA	CSASRVGGNSYEQYF	TGCAGTGCTAGTAGGGTGGGAGGGAATTCCTACGAGCAGTACTTC
TRBV5-6	TRBD1	TRBJ1-3	NA	CASSEPQGEWAGNTIYF	TGTGCCAGCAGCGAACCCCAGGGGGAATGGGCTGGAAACACCATATATTTT
TRBV6-5	TRBD2	TRBJ2-1	NA	CASSTSGGSNEQFF	TGTGCCAGCAGTACCTCCGGGGGGAGCAATGAGCAGTTCTTC
TRBV29-1	NA	TRBJ2-3	NA	CSVVPLSANTQYF	TGCAGCGTTGTCCCCTTGAGCGCGAATACGCAGTATTTT
TRBV6-5	NA	TRBJ1-6	few	CASSSTGRDSPLHF	TGTGCCAGCAGTTCCACGGGGAGGGATTCACCCCTCCACTTT
TRBV19	TRBD2	TRBJ2-7	NA	CASSRREGREQYF	TGTGCCAGTAGCCGTCGGGAGGGCCGGGAGCAGTACTTC
TRBV28	NA	TRBJ1-5	NA	CASTPNYSNQPQHF	TGTGCCAGCACCCCAAACTATAGCAATCAGCCCCAGCATTTT
TRBV25-1	TRBD1	TRBJ2-3	NA	CASSASTGGTDTQYF	TGTGCCAGCAGTGCCTCAACAGGGGGCACAGATACGCAGTATTTT
TRBV6-5	NA	TRBJ2-3	NA	CATGRRPSTDTQYF	TGTGCCACCGGGAGACGACCATCCACAGATACGCAGTATTTT
TRBV11-2	NA	TRBJ2-1	NA	CASSLPLSGDEQFF	TGTGCCAGCAGTCTCCCCCTCAGCGGCGATGAGCAGTTCTTC
TRBV29-1	TRBD2	TRBJ2-3	NA	CSVEGLAVKRGPTDTQYF	TGCAGCGTCGAGGGACTAGCGGTCAAAAGGGGGCCCACAGATACGCAGTATTTT